This TCR beta chain appears in the sequencing data of a study of CD8 T cells in Susac syndrome. Study summary: Among the sequenced Susac syndrome patients, six had active disease while roughly 8 were in remission.

Random-hexamer reverse transcription was applied to roughly 0.5 to 1 ug RNA. One entry per CDR3 protein results from TCRdb running MiXCR on the immunoSEQ multiplex PCR reads. This sample yields tens of thousands of distinct CDR3 sequences, of which 93% are seen a single time; around 0.15% belongs to the top ten. Trimming removed 5 bases from V and 6 bases from J; junction bases left unmatched: 9. This CDR3 has 14 amino acids. Looked up from germline, CDR1 is MNHEY and CDR2 is SVGEGT. Material: CD4+ T cells from PBMCs. V gene TRBV6-2 or TRBV6-3 combines with J gene TRBJ2-7; 8 bases agree with TRBD1. This sequence was found in a human donor with Susac syndrome. CDR3 nucleotides: TGTGCCAGCAGTGGCACCGGGACAGGTCTCGAGCAGTACTTC. Translating it yields CASSGTGTGLEQYF.